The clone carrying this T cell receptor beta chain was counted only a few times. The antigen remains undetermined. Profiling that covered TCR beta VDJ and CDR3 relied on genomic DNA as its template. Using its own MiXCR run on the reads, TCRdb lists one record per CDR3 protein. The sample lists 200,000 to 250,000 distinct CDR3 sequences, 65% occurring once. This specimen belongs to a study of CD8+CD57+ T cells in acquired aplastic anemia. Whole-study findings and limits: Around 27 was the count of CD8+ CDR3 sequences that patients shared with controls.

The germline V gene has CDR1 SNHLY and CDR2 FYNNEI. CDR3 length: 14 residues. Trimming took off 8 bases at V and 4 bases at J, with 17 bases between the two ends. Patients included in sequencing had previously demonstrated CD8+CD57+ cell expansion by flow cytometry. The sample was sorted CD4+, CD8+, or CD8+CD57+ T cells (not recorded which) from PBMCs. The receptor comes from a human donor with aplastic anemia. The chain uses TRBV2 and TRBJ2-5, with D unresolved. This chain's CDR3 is CASSPLGSGETQYF. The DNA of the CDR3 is TGTGCCAGCTCACCTCTAGGTTCGGGAGAGACCCAGTACTTC. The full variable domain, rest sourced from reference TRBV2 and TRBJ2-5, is EPEVTQTPSHQVTQMGQEVILRCVPISNHLYFYWYRQILGQKVEFLVSFYNNEISEKSEIFDDQFSVERPDGSNFTLKIRSTKLEDSAMYFCASSPLGSGETQYFGPGTRLLVL.